The 24 T cell receptor beta chains below come from one sample, sequenced in a study of T cells in Graves' hyperthyroidism and ophthalmopathy. Template material for amplifying TCR beta CDR3 regions consisted of RNA transcripts. TCR CDR3 underwent first-round RT-PCR with the HTBI primer set. TCRdb reprocessed the multiplex PCR reads via MiXCR and lists one record per CDR3 protein. Here the sample spans approximately 600,000 distinct CDR3 sequences, about 15% being singletons. Sequenced input: blood. The source is a woman aged 25 to 39 with Graves' hyperthyroidism that later progressed to Graves' ophthalmopathy.

The CDR3 here is CASSPGTGISGNTIYF. Written as DNA, the CDR3 is TGTGCCAGCAGCCCCGGGACAGGGATCTCTGGAAACACCATATATTTT. This chain connects TRBV11-2 to TRBJ1-3; the match to TRBD1 covers 9 bases. CDR3 length: 16 residues. Per germline, CDR1 SGHAT and CDR2 FQNNGV. Trimming cost V 5 bases and J 0 bases; bases outside gene matches: 5.

The chain combines TRBV3-1 with TRBJ2-1; 10 positions match TRBD1. With V trimmed by 4 bases and J by 3 bases, 6 bases remained unmatched. The germline CDR1 and CDR2 sequences are LGHDT and YNNKEL (reference sequence). The CDR3 spans 16 residues. CDR3 sequence: CASSPRTGGVYNEQFF. Here the CDR3 DNA reads TGTGCCAGCAGCCCCCGGACAGGGGGGGTCTACAATGAGCAGTTCTTC.

This clonotype was seen at least ten times. V gene TRBV7-2 combines with J gene TRBJ1-3, with 7 bases fitting TRBD1. Germline CDR1 reads SGHTA; CDR2 reads FQGNSA. The length of the CDR3 is 17 residues. J lost 2 bases, V lost 1 base, and 8 bases had no gene match. DNA of the CDR3: TGTGCCAGCAGCTTAGGATGGGCAGGGGGAGCTGGAAACACCATATATTTT. It yields the protein CASSLGWAGGAGNTIYF. The variable domain in full, completed from reference TRBV7-2 and TRBJ1-3, reads GAGVSQSPSNKVTEKGKDVELRCDPISGHTALYWYRQSLGQGLEFLIYFQGNSAPDKSGLPSDRFSAERTGGSVSTLTIQRTQQEDSAVYLCASSLGWAGGAGNTIYFGEGSWLTVV.

V is TRBV5-1 and J is TRBJ1-5, with D possibly matching TRBD1 (6 bases). The germline V gene has CDR1 SGHRS and CDR2 YFSETQ. Trimming cost V 0 bases and J 6 bases, with 13 bases left between them. The CDR3 covers 15 residues. The CDR3 coding sequence is TGCGCCAGCAGCTTGGTTCCGGGGGCGGGTCAGCCCCAGCATTTT. Its translation is CASSLVPGAGQPQHF.

This chain connects TRBV10-3 to TRBJ2-7, with 11 bases that match TRBD2. The CDR3 has 18 residues. Trimming took 2 bases from V and 6 from J; bases not matched to a gene: 15. CDR1 is ENHRY, CDR2 SYGVKD, per germline. This CDR3 reads CAISEPTILAGGPSEQYF. The CDR3, as DNA: TGTGCCATCAGTGAGCCTACTATTTTAGCGGGAGGGCCCTCCGAGCAGTACTTC.

This clonotype was picked up many times. The chain is built from TRBV6-1 and TRBJ1-5; no reliable D call. Germline-derived CDR1 and CDR2 are MNHNS and SASEGT. This CDR3 region has 15 residues. Trimming pared 6 bases from V and 0 bases from J, leaving 12 bases between. DNA for the CDR3: TGTGCCAGCAGGCCAATCTGGGATAGCAATCAGCCCCAGCATTTT. The encoded protein is CASRPIWDSNQPQHF.

This clonotype was counted many times. The J gene is TRBJ2-7, the V gene TRBV6-1, with 9 bases that match TRBD1. The V and J ends lost 3 bases and 3 bases, in that order; junction bases with no gene match: 6. CDR1 is MNHNS, CDR2 SASEGT, per germline. The CDR3 runs to 15 residues. The chain's CDR3 is CASSDPGQGSYEQYF. The CDR3 coding sequence is TGTGCCAGCAGTGACCCGGGACAGGGAAGCTACGAGCAGTACTTC.

Comment on this clonotype: Since a much larger clone is just one base distant, this may be a read error. The chain is built from TRBV7-9 and TRBJ2-2; 11 positions match TRBD2. This CDR3 spans 19 amino acids. In germline, CDR1 is SEHNR, CDR2 FQNEAQ (reference sequence). Here the CDR3 reads CASSLVLAGGRRNTGELLF. CDR3 sequence (DNA): TGTGCCAGCAGCTTAGTTCTAGCGGGAGGTCGACGAAACACCGGGGAGCTGTTGTTT.

The chain uses TRBV6-5 and TRBJ1-5, with D tentatively TRBD1 (6 bases). Deletions cut 0 bases from V and 7 bases from J, with 19 bases between. Germline CDR1 is MNHEY and CDR2 is SVGAGI. This CDR3 has 17 residues. The DNA of the CDR3 is TGTGCCAGCAGTTACTCGAATCCGGTCAGGGGAGGCCAGCCCCAGCATTTT. This codes for CASSYSNPVRGGQPQHF.

In this sample, this clonotype turned up many times. The chain couples TRBV3-1 to TRBJ2-2; 8 bases align to TRBD2. CDR1 and CDR2 (germline): LGHDT, YNNKEL (reference sequence). The CDR3 length is 16 residues. V lost 6 bases and J lost 6; bases outside the gene matches: 12. CDR3 in amino acids: CASSRSLAGKAGELFF. The CDR3 DNA is TGTGCCAGCAGTAGATCCTTAGCGGGAAAGGCCGGGGAGCTGTTTTTT. The full variable domain, rest sourced from reference TRBV3-1 and TRBJ2-2, is DTAVSQTPKYLVTQMGNDKSIKCEQNLGHDTMYWYKQDSKKFLKIMFSYNNKELIINETVPNRFSPKSPDKAHLNLHINSLELGDSAVYFCASSRSLAGKAGELFFGEGSRLTVL.

This clonotype was counted many times. The chain links TRBV11-2 to TRBJ2-7, with a possible D match to TRBD2 (6 bases). Germline V CDR1 and CDR2: SGHAT, FQNNGV. V dropped 1 base and J dropped 4 bases, with 14 bases sitting between them. This CDR3 contains 15 residues. CDR3 bases: TGTGCCAGCAGCTTAGCTTCCCCAGGGAGGTACGAGCAGTACTTC. Its protein is CASSLASPGRYEQYF.

With regard to this clonotype: This clone may be a read error of a much larger clone one base away. V is TRBV30 and J is TRBJ1-1; no firm D call. Germline CDR1 reads GTSNPN; CDR2 reads SVGIG (reference sequence). This CDR3 contains 10 residues. The CDR3 DNA follows: TGTTCCTGGAGGGATCACGAAGCTTTCTTT. Translated, it gives CSWRDHEAFF.

This clonotype was observed a handful of times. The genes are TRBV19 and TRBJ1-2; no definite D call. Trimming shortened V by 11 bases and J by 3 bases, and 7 bases separated the two germline ends. Germline CDR1 is LNHDA and CDR2 is SQIVND (reference sequence). CDR3 length equals 10 residues. CDR3 loop: CAGPHYGYTF. For the CDR3, the DNA is TGTGCCGGTCCCCACTATGGCTACACCTTC.

In this sample, this clonotype turned up many times. The chain couples TRBV29-1 to TRBJ2-7; 7 bases are a match to TRBD1. V was pared by 6 bases and J by 2 bases, with 7 bases of the junction left unmatched. The germline CDR1 and CDR2 sequences are SQVTM and ANQGSEA. This CDR3 region has 13 residues. The CDR3 sequence is CSVTGQRAYEQYF. CDR3 coding DNA: TGCAGCGTCACGGGACAGCGAGCCTACGAGCAGTACTTC.

This clonotype was counted ten times or more. The rearrangement joins TRBV20-1 to TRBJ1-1; D unclear. The CDR3 spans 15 residues. V was clipped by 0 bases and J by 2 bases, with 13 bases between them. Germline V lookup: CDR1 DFQATT, CDR2 SNEGSKA (reference sequence). CDR3 region: CSARDRSRANTEAFF. In DNA, the CDR3 is TGCAGTGCTAGAGATCGATCAAGGGCAAACACTGAAGCTTTCTTT.

This clonotype has ten or more counts. The genes are TRBV29-1 and TRBJ1-2; no firm D call. The germline V gene encodes CDR1 SQVTM and CDR2 ANQGSEA. V was cut by 1 base and J by 2 bases, with 11 bases left in between. The CDR3 sequence is 14 residues long. CDR3: CSVEVAESNYGYTF. The CDR3 bases are TGCAGCGTTGAAGTGGCAGAGTCGAACTATGGCTACACCTTC. The variable domain in full, with the rest retrieved from reference TRBV29-1 and TRBJ1-2, is SAVISQKPSRDICQRGTSLTIQCQVDSQVTMMFWYRQQPGQSLTLIATANQGSEATYESGFVIDKFPISRPNLTFSTLTVSNMSPEDSSIYLCSVEVAESNYGYTFGSGTRLTVV.

This clonotype was found many times. The chain joins TRBV6-1 to TRBJ1-2; D uncertain. The V end was cut by 0 bases, the J end by 2 bases, with 7 bases between. The germline CDR1 and CDR2 sequences are MNHNS and SASEGT. This CDR3 contains 14 residues. CDR3: CASSEASGNYGYTF. The CDR3 bases are TGTGCCAGCAGTGAAGCCTCTGGGAACTATGGCTACACCTTC.

The sample holds many counts of this clonotype. V usage is TRBV4-3 and J usage is TRBJ2-7; perhaps TRBD2 as D (6 bases). This CDR3 is 15 amino acids long. V lost 0 bases and J 4 bases, leaving 13 bases between the germline ends. The germline V gene encodes CDR1 LGHNA and CDR2 YSLEER. For the CDR3, the DNA is TGCGCCAGCAGCCAAGATAGGCGGGACCAGTACGAGCAGTACTTC. Translated: CASSQDRRDQYEQYF.

In its sample, this clonotype was seen many times. The V gene is TRBV5-6, the J gene TRBJ1-2; D uncertain. The CDR3 covers 14 residues. V lost 0 bases and J 3 bases, leaving 9 bases between the germline ends. Germline CDR1 and CDR2: SGHDT and YYEEEE. CDR3 nucleotides: TGTGCCAGCAGCTTGGACCCGGCGTACTATGGCTACACCTTC. Protein: CASSLDPAYYGYTF.

This clonotype was found many times. The V call is TRBV20-1, the J call TRBJ2-7; D remains unclear. V was pared by 5 bases and J by 0 bases, with 8 bases between. The CDR3 spans 12 residues. The germline gives CDR1 DFQATT, CDR2 SNEGSKA (reference sequence). The CDR3 DNA reads TGCAGTGCTGGGATGAGCTCCTACGAGCAGTACTTC. Encoded protein: CSAGMSSYEQYF.

This clonotype was picked up many times. The chain links TRBV29-1 to TRBJ2-1; 9 bases agree with TRBD2. V lost 3 bases to trimming and J lost 3 bases; unmatched junction nucleotides: 9. CDR3 size: 16 residues. Germline-derived CDR1 and CDR2 are SQVTM and ANQGSEA. As DNA, the CDR3 is TGCAGCGTTGAGCGGCTAGCGGGATCCCGCTACAATGAGCAGTTCTTC. This codes for CSVERLAGSRYNEQFF.

The table lists this clonotype with many counts. The chain has TRBV12-3 or TRBV12-4 and TRBJ2-1, with D maybe TRBD2 (6 bases). Trimming pared 6 bases from V and 10 bases from J, leaving 19 bases between. This CDR3 has 14 residues. The CDR3 here is CASRPPSEGREQFF. The DNA of the CDR3 is TGTGCCAGCAGACCACCTAGCGAGGGAAGGGAGCAGTTCTTC.

This clonotype was seen many times. J is TRBJ2-3 and V is TRBV7-2, with D possibly TRBD1 on 5 matching bases. The germline V gene encodes CDR1 SGHTA and CDR2 FQGNSA. The length of the CDR3 is 12 residues. Trimming shortened V by 3 bases and J by 6 bases, and 7 bases separated the two germline ends. The CDR3 nucleotides read TGTGCCAGCAGCTTCAGGGTGGATACGCAGTATTTT. Encoded protein: CASSFRVDTQYF.

The chain joins TRBV28 to TRBJ2-7; 11 nucleotides match TRBD1. The germline V gene has CDR1 MDHEN and CDR2 SYDVKM. V lost 5 bases, J lost 6 bases, and 9 bases stayed unmatched. This CDR3 is 15 amino acids long. The CDR3 coding sequence is TGTGCCAGCAGTGGCCCGGGACAGGGGGGATCCGAGCAGTACTTC. It yields the protein CASSGPGQGGSEQYF.